This T cell receptor (beta chain) derives from a study of cytomegalovirus exposure and HLA in healthy donors (dated 2017 in TCRdb). In the study overall: According to an earlier analysis of 550 to 700 of the donors, about 179 million T cells yielded 100 million or so unique TCR beta sequences and about 300 Gb of sequence data. Approximately 330 gigabases of sequencing data and around 88 million unique TCR sequences made up an early release that covered roughly 670 HLA-typed donors. Of the 300 to 450 genotyped donors, approximately 82% fell in the genetic ancestry cluster associated with self-reported Caucasian donors. The study aimed to test whether cataloging public T cell receptors could reveal signatures of past pathogen exposure. The study used immunosequencing to profile the T cell repertoires of approximately 630 subjects and linked those repertoires to cytomegalovirus serostatus. In addition to the first cohort of 666 subjects, a separate validation cohort of under 150 different subjects was used. High-throughput TCR immunosequencing, statistical association of individual TCRs with disease status, and machine learning were combined to predict cytomegalovirus infection status. A later analysis re-examined previously published TCR beta repertoires from more than 550 donors and added high-resolution HLA genotyping to investigate patterns of TCR occurrence. Rather than using new phenotypic data, the later analysis identified candidate immune exposures from TCR beta sequences and from how often those sequences occurred across donors. To decide whether each TCR beta V gene segment behaved as functional or pseudogenic, an earlier analysis of some 570 of the donors relied on high-throughput TCR beta sequencing. Donor age, sex, ethnicity and CMV serostatus were compiled alongside the repertoire data. A later genetic analysis took genome-wide SNP genotypes for about 60% of the roughly 670 donors and used that subset as a discovery cohort. Every repertoire in the discovery cohort had been generated on one and the same sequencing platform. Both class I and class II loci were covered by HLA typing, at four-digit resolution. Typing coverage differed by locus: A, B, C, DRB1 and DQB1 were typed in about 620-630 donors, DQA1 in 500 to 550, DPA1 in 600 to 610, and DPB1 in 450 to 490. Because of strong linkage in the cohort, five DR-DQ haplotypes were treated as single units for association and clustering. Among about 400 genotyped donors of the cohort, an average of approximately 240,000 unique TCR beta nucleotide sequences was sequenced per donor, of which 15% to 20% were non-productive. The full study reports these points: Approximately 16 rarely observed V segments, including chromosome 9 orphons, were excluded from the earlier analysis of several hundred of the donors because counts were too low. According to the authors, the approach could potentially be generalized to other disease states and immunological phenotypes. Only TCR beta chains were sequenced in this cohort, and the absence of alpha or paired-chain data limited detectable features. According to a later genetic analysis, donors in an Asian-associated ancestry cluster had fewer N-insertions in productive TCRs than the roughly 700-donor mean. Several of the top co-occurrence clusters appeared to be linked to parvovirus B19, influenza, CMV and Epstein-Barr virus, according to a later analysis. CMV serostatus was the only immune exposure information available for the cohort. V-gene and J-gene trimming of TCR beta chains was associated with a missense DCLRE1C variant in a later genetic analysis, and the association was replicated in an independent cohort. Because HLA typing was missing for some donors at each locus, association tests included only the typed subset. A further reported finding was that TCR beta sequences accurately predicted the HLA-A and HLA-B alleles for most subjects in the first cohort. In an earlier analysis of approximately 590 of the donors, most TCR beta V segments appeared in productive rearrangements about 87% or about 30% of the time, broadly matching IMGT annotations. Roughly uniform sequencing depth across donors was assumed in presence/absence analyses, although this assumption may not hold. Correlated functional status among segregating V segments might reflect linkage disequilibrium, but an unknown experimental factor could not be ruled out. Cytomegalovirus status was reported to be diagnosed by the classifier with high specificity and sensitivity in both the original and validation cohorts. A few of the identified cytomegalovirus-associated TCR beta chains were confirmed in vitro to be specific for cytomegalovirus antigens. A later analysis associated about 18,000 TCR beta sequences with specific HLA alleles at a false discovery rate of 0.05. In a later analysis, HLA-associated TCR beta chains showed more clonal expansion and lower generation probabilities than non-associated chains that were equally common. A group of highly shared sequence variants was considered likely to be a technical artifact of the sequencing pipeline. Most CMV-associated TCR beta chains appeared to be HLA-restricted in a later analysis, and the HLA associations seemed to be driven largely by CMV exposure. Across donors, most TCR sequences were observed very rarely, whereas some public TCRs were present in many individuals. Some IMGT-functional V segments, including TRBV6-2 and TRBV6-3, could not be told apart with the 87-base-pair reads, so those segments were excluded. In the study, some 160 TCR beta chains were listed as associated with cytomegalovirus. A later analysis found that TCR association rates varied across HLA loci, with DRB1 alleles showing the most associated TCRs and HLA-C alleles the fewest. When HLA alleles, especially DR and DQ, strongly co-occurred, attributing TCR associations to individual alleles was difficult.

The cohort was made up of 500 to 850 healthy bone marrow donors. All cohort members were sampled while nominally healthy, although unrecorded immune exposures were likely present. The donor was CMV seropositive and belonged to the group of 250 to 300 seropositive cohort members. Every donor gave a peripheral blood sample, and the peripheral blood mononuclear cells from that sample were used for TCR beta sequencing. The Qiagen DNeasy Blood Extraction Kit was used to extract genomic DNA from the blood cell samples. At the junction V is shortened by 7 bases and J by 3 bases, with 19 bases in between. Taken from the germline V gene, the CDR1 and CDR2 loops are MNHEY and SVGAGI. There are 15 amino acids in the CDR3, from cysteine to phenylalanine inclusive. Only the CDR3 portion is preserved as DNA: 45 bases, with reading frame beginning at the first base. Receptor amplification or capture employed the immunoSEQ multiplex PCR assay. For the multiplex PCR, a mixture combining 60 forward primers for TCR Vbeta segments and 13 reverse primers for TCR Jbeta segments was used. The CDR3 region of rearranged TCR beta genes was amplified from genomic DNA by a multiplex PCR assay. The Illumina HiSeq System was used to sequence the amplified TCR beta libraries as 87-base-pair reads. The study's own analysis went as follows. Across the 670 or so repertoires, a later analysis counted roughly 84 million unique TCR beta chains, around 10 million of which were shared by at least two donors. To remove PCR and sequencing errors, raw reads were error-corrected and collapsed into unique sequences using a nearest-neighbor algorithm that merged closely related sequences. CDR3 sequences were aligned to IMGT reference sequences to assign V, D and J gene segments. Each retained sequence needed at least a six-nucleotide match to both a V gene segment and a J gene segment. Rearrangements were classified as productive when the CDR3 lacked stop codons and remained in frame with V and J, and all other rearrangements were classified as non-productive. Following IMGT convention, CDR3 was defined as the stretch from the second conserved V-encoded cysteine to the conserved J-encoded phenylalanine. The earlier analysis of more than 450 of the donors excluded sequences that lacked an unambiguous match to a single V gene segment. In an earlier analysis of 587 of the donors, V segments were called functional above 56.7% productive rearrangements and were called segregating when the between-donor standard deviation exceeded 5%. To diagnose cytomegalovirus status from the catalog of TCR beta chain sequences, a statistical classification framework was built. V and J gene assignment, in a later analysis, came from comparing TCR nucleotide sequences with IMGT/GENE-DB human TR gene sequences. In a later analysis, CDR3 sequences and most-parsimonious VDJ recombination scenarios were assigned using the TCRdist pipeline. In a later analysis, each TCR beta chain was defined by its CDR3 amino acid sequence together with its V-gene family, and reads lacking a unique V-gene family were excluded. A later analysis removed 600 or so highly shared, low-generation-probability nucleotide sequences to deal with suspected cross-contamination and a sequencing artifact. For each public chain, a later analysis derived a clonal expansion index from normalized ranks of inferred template counts within each repertoire. Generation probabilities in a later analysis came from a VDJ recombination model fitted to out-of-frame rearrangements, and those results were checked against IGoR. Hypergeometric tests were used in a later analysis to score TCR-TCR, TCR-HLA and TCR-CMV co-occurrence, with a repertoire-size bias correction applied to the TCR pairs. To estimate false discovery rates, a later analysis permuted the HLA or CMV assignments 20 times. In a later analysis, co-occurring TCRs were grouped with DBSCAN, and TCRdist sequence similarity was added when clustering was performed within HLA-allele-positive subsets. Repertoires with fewer than 30,000 or more than 120,000 public chains were left out of co-occurrence clustering, as were roughly five repertoires with anomalous nucleotide sharing. TCRdb holds this immuneACCESS table with in-frame rearrangements only. Some clones are missing; in checked studies, unresolved V genes explain under half, and the rest has no known cause. That table furnishes V, J and clone size, whereas the DNA furnished D and trimming. A total of approximately 110,000 clones appear in this sample, 50% to 65% of them only once. The top ten hold 3% to 4.5% of the sample.

On this clone: Its target antigen remains unknown. No per-base quality is available; no much larger clone lies one base away.

The TCR was taken from a man between 25 and 39 years old in good health and CMV-seropositive. The rearrangement joined TRBV6-5 to TRBJ2-7, with a weak D call of TRBD1 (6 bases match). The sample consisted of PBMCs. The CDR3: CASNPTGYIGYEQYF. In nucleotide form, the sequence is TGTGCCAGCAATCCTACAGGGTATATCGGCTACGAGCAGTACTTC.